At least ten counts were recorded for the clone carrying this T cell receptor (beta chain). Its antigen remains unknown. Unique molecular identifiers were incorporated into the prepared TCRbeta library. From the PCR reads, TCRdb called clonotypes with MiXCR, one entry per CDR3 protein. The sample consists of some 200,000 distinct CDR3 sequences, approximately 6.9% of them appearing once. These data originate in a study of T-cell reconstitution after alpha-beta-depleted transplantation in children. Overall study results and limits: As was reported, about two months after transplant, alpha-beta T cells came from several hundred expanded graft clones. Surviving recipient T cells and intrathymic progenitors accounted for some patients' high TCRbeta diversity at day 60.

Sequenced material: PBMCs, taken before TCRalphabeta/CD19-depleted stem cell transplant. This clonotype was sampled from a boy between 2 and 10 years old with acute lymphoblastic leukemia, due to receive a stem cell transplant.

The CDR3 here is CASSLAGDKFNEQFF. The CDR3 bases are TGTGCCAGCAGTTTAGCGGGGGACAAGTTCAATGAGCAGTTCTTC. The chain recombines TRBV12-3 or TRBV12-4 with TRBJ2-1, with TRBD1 as a possible D gene (6 bases). The CDR3 extends over 15 amino acids. Deletions cut 0 bases from V and 6 bases from J, with 12 bases between.